The 5 T cell receptor beta chains given below trace back to one sample, sequenced in a study of T cell responses to AZD1222 COVID-19 vaccine. Method: immunoSEQ multiplex PCR; TCRdb's copy keeps in-frame clones and lacks some. The repertoire holds about 120,000 clones, with 90% as singletons. The sample in question was peripheral blood, obtained on day 0 of MenACWY control vaccination. These receptors all come from an adult in good health.

The CDR3 coding sequence is TGTGCCAGCTCACCGCCTGGTGGGGCGAGGGGTATAGAGAACTATGGCTACACCTTC. Its protein is CASSPPGGARGIENYGYTF. This chain connects TRBV18 to TRBJ1-2; D possibly corresponds to TRBD1 (5 bases). Trimming cost V 3 bases and J 2 bases, with 25 bases left between them. The CDR3 covers 19 residues. CDR1 and CDR2 from the germline V gene are KGHSH and LQKENI.

The chain combines TRBV29-1 with TRBJ2-7; 9 bases are shared with TRBD2. This CDR3 region has 13 residues. CDR1 is SQVTM and CDR2 is ANQGSEA in the germline V gene. Losses at the gene ends were 6 bases for V and 0 bases for J; bases not matched to a gene: 3. The CDR3 loop is CSVRTSASYEQYF. In DNA form, the CDR3 reads TGCAGCGTCCGGACTAGCGCCTCCTACGAGCAGTACTTC.

DNA of the CDR3: TGTGCCAGCAGTTACTCGACAGGGGGGTCCACCGGGGAGCTGTTTTTT. Protein sequence: CASSYSTGGSTGELFF. V gene TRBV6-5 combines with J gene TRBJ2-2; TRBD1 matches at 9 bases. The V and J ends lost 0 bases and 4 bases, in that order; junction bases with no gene match: 3. This CDR3 region has 16 residues. The germline V gene encodes CDR1 MNHEY and CDR2 SVGAGI.

This clone was seen more than once but under ten times. The V and J genes are TRBV2 and TRBJ2-7; TRBD2 agrees at 16 bases. The CDR3 contains 16 residues. From germline, CDR1 is SNHLY and CDR2 FYNNEI. V shed 5 bases and J 6 bases; nucleotides not matched to a gene: 7. The CDR3, as DNA: TGTGCCAGCAGTACCGGGACTAGCGGGAGGGCCTCCGAGCAGTACTTC. Translated, it gives CASSTGTSGRASEQYF.

V is TRBV4-2 and J is TRBJ1-1; D is unresolved. This CDR3 contains 15 residues. CDR1 is LGHNA and CDR2 is YNFKEQ in the germline V gene. Between the trimmed V and J ends, which lost 0 bases and 4 bases, there was a span of 12 bases. The CDR3 coding sequence is TGTGCCAGCAGCCAAGATGAGGGCGGGAGCACTGAAGCTTTCTTT. Translating it yields CASSQDEGGSTEAFF.